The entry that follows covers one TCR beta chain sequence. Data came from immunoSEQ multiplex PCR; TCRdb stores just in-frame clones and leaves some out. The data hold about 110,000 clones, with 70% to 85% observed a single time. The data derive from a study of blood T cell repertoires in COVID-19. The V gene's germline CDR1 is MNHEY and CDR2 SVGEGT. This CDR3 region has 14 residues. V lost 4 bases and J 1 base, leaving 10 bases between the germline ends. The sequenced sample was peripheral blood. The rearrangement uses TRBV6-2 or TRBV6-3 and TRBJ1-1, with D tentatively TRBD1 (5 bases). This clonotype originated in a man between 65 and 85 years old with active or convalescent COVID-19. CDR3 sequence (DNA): TGTGCCAGCAGTTCAGGGAGGGGGAACACTGAAGCTTTCTTT. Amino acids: CASSSGRGNTEAFF.